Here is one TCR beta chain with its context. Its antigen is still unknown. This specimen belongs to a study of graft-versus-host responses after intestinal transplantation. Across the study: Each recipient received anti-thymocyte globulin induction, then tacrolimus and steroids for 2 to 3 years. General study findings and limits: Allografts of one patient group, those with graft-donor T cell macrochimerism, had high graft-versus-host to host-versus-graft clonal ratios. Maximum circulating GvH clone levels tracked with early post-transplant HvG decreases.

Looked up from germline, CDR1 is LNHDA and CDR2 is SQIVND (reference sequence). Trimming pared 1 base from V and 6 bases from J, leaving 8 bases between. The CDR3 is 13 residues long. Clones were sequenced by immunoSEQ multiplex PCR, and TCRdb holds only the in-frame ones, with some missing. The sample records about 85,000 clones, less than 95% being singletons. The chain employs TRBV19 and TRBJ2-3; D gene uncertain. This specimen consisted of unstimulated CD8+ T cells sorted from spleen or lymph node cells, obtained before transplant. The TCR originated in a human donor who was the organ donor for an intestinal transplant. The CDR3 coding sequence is TGTGCCAGTAGTATAGGAACAGCGGATACGCAGTATTTT. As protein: CASSIGTADTQYF.